The 18 T cell receptor beta chains below come from one sample, sequenced in a study of T cell changes during pregnancy in multiple sclerosis. Data came from immunoSEQ multiplex PCR; TCRdb stores just in-frame clones and leaves some out. Altogether roughly 46,000 clones are present, roughly 93% being singletons, with the ten largest covering around 4%. The input for sequencing was CD8+ T cells from peripheral blood mononuclear cells, taken in the first trimester of pregnancy. These receptors all come from a female donor with multiple sclerosis, enrolled in a pregnancy study.

The table lists this clone with a count of one. This rearrangement joins TRBV30 to TRBJ1-5; D gene unclear. This CDR3 is built from 13 residues. The germline V and J ends were trimmed by 0 bases and 8 bases, with 11 bases remaining between them. Germline assignment: CDR1 GTSNPN and CDR2 SVGIG (reference sequence). DNA of the CDR3: TGTGCCTGGAGTGTGGGTAGCCTGAAGCCCCAGCATTTT. This sequence encodes CAWSVGSLKPQHF.

V usage is TRBV27 and J usage is TRBJ1-2, with TRBD1 matching 11 bases. This CDR3 spans 15 amino acids. With V trimmed by 2 bases and J by 5 bases, 4 bases remained unmatched. Germline V gene lookup returns CDR1 MNHEY and CDR2 SMNVEV (reference sequence). The CDR3 reads CASSLGTGGGYGYTF. The CDR3, as DNA: TGTGCCAGCAGTTTAGGGACAGGGGGGGGGTATGGCTACACCTTC.

The J gene is TRBJ1-3, the V gene TRBV7-8; D remains ambiguous. Germline values: CDR1 SGHVS, CDR2 FQNEAQ. The CDR3 has 12 amino acids. The CDR3 nucleotides are TGTGCATACGGAGACTCTGGAAACACCATATATTTT. Translating gives CAYGDSGNTIYF.

The chain couples TRBV5-5 to TRBJ2-7; D might be TRBD2 (6 bases). Per the germline V gene, CDR1 is SGHKS and CDR2 is YYEKEE (reference sequence). This CDR3 region has 13 residues. The germline V and J ends were trimmed by 5 bases and 2 bases, with 11 bases remaining between them. For the CDR3, the DNA is TGTGCCAGCAGTGGGGGGTCTGCCTACGAGCAGTACTTC. Its protein is CASSGGSAYEQYF.

The chain carries TRBV2 and TRBJ2-1; D is perhaps TRBD2 (7 bases). Germline assignment: CDR1 SNHLY and CDR2 FYNNEI. CDR3 size: 17 residues. Trimming shortened V by 0 bases and J by 5 bases, and 17 bases separated the two germline ends. CDR3 nucleotide sequence: TGTGCCAGCAGTGAAGCGCTTCCGGGGGGCTCTAACAATGAGCAGTTCTTC. It specifies CASSEALPGGSNNEQFF.

The CDR3 reads CASSESDGRTYNEQFF. The CDR3 bases are TGCGCCAGCAGTGAGTCTGACGGGAGGACCTACAATGAGCAGTTCTTC. The chain employs TRBV10-1 and TRBJ2-1; TRBD2 matches at 7 bases. Germline CDR1 is WNHNN and CDR2 is SYGVQD (reference sequence). Trimming removed 0 bases from V and 2 bases from J; junction bases left unmatched: 4. The CDR3 is 16 amino acids.

V is TRBV28 and J is TRBJ2-2, with D unclear. Trimming removed 2 bases at V and 6 bases at J, with 7 bases between. CDR1 and CDR2 (germline): MDHEN, SYDVKM. This CDR3 contains 13 residues. DNA of the CDR3: TGTGCCAGCAGTTTAGGCGGCTCCGGGGAGCTGTTTTTT. It translates to CASSLGGSGELFF.

The J gene is TRBJ2-1, the V gene TRBV27; 15 bases fit TRBD2. The junction had 7 bases not matched to a gene; V was cut back by 10 bases and J by 6 bases. CDR3 length: 15 amino acids. Per germline, CDR1 MNHEY and CDR2 SMNVEV (reference sequence). The CDR3 sequence is CATGLAGGGPNEQFF. For the CDR3, the DNA is TGTGCCACCGGACTAGCGGGAGGGGGGCCCAATGAGCAGTTCTTC.

This chain uses TRBV27 with TRBJ2-1; weak D call: TRBD2 (5 bases). Germline values: CDR1 MNHEY, CDR2 SMNVEV (reference sequence). V shed 1 base and J shed 3 bases, with 13 bases lying between them. This CDR3 is built from 16 residues. CDR3 sequence: CASSLYAGNFYNEQFF. The CDR3 DNA reads TGTGCCAGCAGTTTATATGCGGGTAACTTCTACAATGAGCAGTTCTTC.

The V gene is TRBV6-5, the J gene TRBJ1-2; no clear D. V dropped 6 bases and J dropped 0 bases, with 11 bases sitting between them. The germline CDR1 and CDR2 sequences are MNHEY and SVGAGI. The CDR3 is made up of 14 amino acids. The CDR3 coding sequence is TGTGCCAGCAGCCCTGACGGAGCTAACTATGGCTACACCTTC. Translated, it gives CASSPDGANYGYTF.

The V and J genes are TRBV10-3 and TRBJ2-7; D is possibly TRBD1 (6 bases). The CDR3 contains 13 residues. Trimming removed 6 bases at V and 11 bases at J, with 20 bases between. The V gene's germline CDR1 is ENHRY and CDR2 SYGVKD. The chain's CDR3 is CAIREKGQLVEYF. DNA of the CDR3: TGTGCCATCAGAGAGAAGGGACAACTGGTTGAGTACTTC.

The chain combines TRBV4-2 with TRBJ1-5, with a tentative D call TRBD1 (5 bases). V lost 0 bases, J lost 4 bases, and 10 bases lay in between. This CDR3 has 15 amino acids. The germline CDR1 and CDR2 sequences are LGHNA and YNFKEQ. The CDR3 spells CASSQDFAGNQPQHF. CDR3 nucleotides: TGTGCCAGCAGCCAAGATTTTGCAGGGAATCAGCCCCAGCATTTT.

The genes are TRBV28 and TRBJ2-1; D call uncertain. The CDR3 runs 12 residues. Germline V gene lookup returns CDR1 MDHEN and CDR2 SYDVKM. Trimming removed 5 bases at V and 9 bases at J, with 11 bases between. DNA for the CDR3: TGTGCCAGCAGTCTATCTAACCTTGAGCAGTTCTTC. As protein: CASSLSNLEQFF.

The chain joins TRBV7-6 to TRBJ2-5; TRBD1 agrees at 8 bases. The CDR3 spans 15 residues. CDR1 and CDR2 from the germline V gene are SGHVS and FNYEAQ. V was pared by 1 base and J by 1 base, with 2 bases of the junction left unmatched. This chain's CDR3 is CASSLGTGGQETQYF. The CDR3 DNA is TGTGCCAGCAGCTTAGGCACAGGGGGCCAAGAGACCCAGTACTTC.

This clone showed up just once. The chain is built from TRBV27 and TRBJ2-1; 9 bases agree with TRBD1. The CDR3 length is 15 residues. Trimming at V came to 2 bases and at J to 8 bases, leaving 7 bases not matched to a gene. Germline V gene data show CDR1 as MNHEY and CDR2 as SMNVEV (reference sequence). The CDR3 loop reads CASSLRQGGFHEQFF. The CDR3 DNA reads as TGTGCCAGCAGTTTACGACAGGGGGGGTTTCATGAGCAGTTCTTC.

The chain joins TRBV4-1 to TRBJ2-1, with 12 bases identical to TRBD1. Unmatched junction bases numbered 14, after V lost 6 bases and J lost 8 bases. Germline V gene lookup returns CDR1 MGHRA and CDR2 YSYEKL. The CDR3 is 17 amino acids. The CDR3: CASRDRELGQGAHEQFF. CDR3 nucleotide sequence: TGCGCCAGCAGAGACAGAGAACTGGGACAGGGGGCTCATGAGCAGTTCTTC.

A few counts support this clone. Other DNA sequences in the same sample also yield this CDR3. The rearrangement uses TRBV14 and TRBJ2-7; D call uncertain. The CDR3 has 12 amino acids. Trimming pared 1 base from V and 4 bases from J, leaving 5 bases between. Germline V lookup: CDR1 SGHDN, CDR2 FVKESK. In nucleotides, the CDR3 is TGTGCCAGCAGCCAAGCCAATTACGAGCAGTACTTC. It yields the protein CASSQANYEQYF. The variable domain in full, with the rest retrieved from reference TRBV14 and TRBJ2-7, is EAGVTQFPSHSVIEKGQTVTLRCDPISGHDNLYWYRRVMGKEIKFLLHFVKESKQDESGMPNNRFLAERTGGTYSTLKVQPAELEDSGVYFCASSQANYEQYFGPGTRLTVT.

The chain has TRBV7-2 and TRBJ2-4, with TRBD2 matching over 8 bases. Germline V gene sequence: CDR1 SGHTA, CDR2 FQGNSA. Unmatched junction bases numbered 6, after V lost 7 bases and J lost 1 base. The CDR3 runs to 15 residues. CDR3 in DNA: TGTGCCAGCATCAGCGGGGGTGAGGCCAAAAACATTCAGTACTTC. It is translated as CASISGGEAKNIQYF.